This T cell receptor beta chain was identified in a study of T cell responses to AZD1222 COVID-19 vaccine (dated by TCRdb to about 2021). For the wider study: TCR sequencing covered 230 to 250 trial participants: 200 to 220 given two doses of AZD1222 and around 25 given two doses of MenACWY control vaccine. Trial participants were enrolled by age into subgroups of 18-55, 56-69 and 70-plus years, and around 150, 28 and 57 TCR-sequenced participants, respectively, were included in these subgroups.

The time point tag for this specimen amounts to: baseline before first vaccination. The label giving this sample's treatment or condition can be read as: meningococcal conjugate vaccine given as trial control. Samples from vaccinated people were obtained from the UK trials COV001 and COV002, which included a single-blind randomized controlled phase 2/3 trial of AZD1222 (ChAdOx1 nCoV-19) in healthy adults. For TCRbeta chain sequencing, PBMC samples were collected from trial participants at day 0 and at day 28 after the second dose. The CDR3 holds 16 amino acids from the cysteine to the phenylalanine. Kept here is only the CDR3 DNA, which spans 48 bases and is read in frame from base 1. Sequences SNHLY (CDR1) and FYNNEI (CDR2) are obtained from the germline V gene. Here V drops 8 bases and J drops 2 bases, and the junction holds 11 bases not matched to any gene. The CDR3 regions of human TCRbeta chains were analyzed by immunosequencing. The published analysis was carried out like this. Repertoire TCRs were checked for matches against a reference library of SARS-CoV-2-specific TCRs that had been generated using the MIRA antigen-specificity platform. Breadth was defined as the fraction of unique TCRs that were SARS-CoV-2-associated. Depth was defined as the fraction of total T cells that were SARS-CoV-2-associated. Using the MIRA data, every spike-specific TCR was mapped to the spike region that the TCR reacted to and assigned to either a CD4 or a CD8 class. Log10-transformed breadth and depth values were compared by one-way ANOVA with Sidak's multiple comparisons tests. Drawn from immuneACCESS, this table holds only the in-frame rearrangements with V and J called that TCRdb kept. Clones are partly lost; checked studies trace under half to an unresolved V gene and leave the rest unexplained. Clone size and V and J calls were adopted from that table, with D and trimming inferred from the DNA. This sample lists roughly 130,000 clones; around 90% were detected once. The ten largest clones take up approximately 19% of the sample.

A word on this clone: The clone's antigen remains unknown. Per-base quality was not reported, and no clone a single base away is much larger than it.

What the study reported, not specific to this receptor: Participants were mostly white British, with more females than males. The authors suggested clonal diversity may have been underestimated. Spike-specific TCR breadth and depth rose significantly after two AZD1222 doses compared with day 0 and with MenACWY recipients. In the small 56-69-year group, the increase in depth fell short of significance, most likely because of low power. Because no day 14 peak-response samples were available, the repertoires could be characterized only after the peak T cell response. Nearly half of unique spike-specific TCRs reportedly recognized epitopes outside regions mutated in the B.1.351 and B.1.1.7 variants. Conclusions about previously exposed vaccinees were limited because only five to seven AZD1222 recipients were SARS-CoV-2 seropositive at baseline. Vaccine-associated CD4 TCRs spanned the whole spike protein, with dominant responses in regions 160-218 and 743-854.

The sequencing used peripheral blood, collected on day 0 of MenACWY control vaccination. The chain is encoded by TRBV2 joined to TRBJ1-2; 10 junctional bases match TRBD1. This clonotype originated in an adult in good health. The nucleotides read TGTGCCAGCGGACCTTTTCGGACAGGGGGGAACTATGGCTACACCTTC. This gives the protein CASGPFRTGGNYGYTF. Reference TRBV2 and TRBJ1-2 genes cover what lies past the CDR3, so the full variable domain is EPEVTQTPSHQVTQMGQEVILRCVPISNHLYFYWYRQILGQKVEFLVSFYNNEISEKSEIFDDQFSVERPDGSNFTLKIRSTKLEDSAMYFCASGPFRTGGNYGYTFGSGTRLTVV.